The clone carrying this T cell receptor (beta chain) was seen only once. Germline lookup yields CDR1 MNHEY and CDR2 SVGAGI. V was pared by 8 bases and J by 6 bases, with 13 bases between. The CDR3 has 13 amino acids. The data were obtained in a study of blood T cell repertoires in COVID-19. Study at large: Samples came from the United States, Italy and Spain, spanning acute and convalescent COVID-19.

The authors' processing: Estimates of nucleated cell counts were drawn from the amplification of reference gene primers. Method: immunoSEQ multiplex PCR; TCRdb's copy keeps in-frame clones and lacks some. That table supplies the V and J calls and clone size; D and trimming were determined from the DNA. The table has about 190,000 clones, roughly 89% seen once; the top ten hold roughly 0.56%. The sample comprised peripheral blood. The sequence was obtained from a man aged 50 to 60 with acute or convalescent COVID-19. The rearrangement links TRBV6-5 to TRBJ2-2; D is perhaps TRBD2 (7 bases). The CDR3 nucleotides are TGTGCCAGCTTAGGGGGGGAGCCCGGGGAGCTGTTTTTT. Its protein product is CASLGGEPGELFF.